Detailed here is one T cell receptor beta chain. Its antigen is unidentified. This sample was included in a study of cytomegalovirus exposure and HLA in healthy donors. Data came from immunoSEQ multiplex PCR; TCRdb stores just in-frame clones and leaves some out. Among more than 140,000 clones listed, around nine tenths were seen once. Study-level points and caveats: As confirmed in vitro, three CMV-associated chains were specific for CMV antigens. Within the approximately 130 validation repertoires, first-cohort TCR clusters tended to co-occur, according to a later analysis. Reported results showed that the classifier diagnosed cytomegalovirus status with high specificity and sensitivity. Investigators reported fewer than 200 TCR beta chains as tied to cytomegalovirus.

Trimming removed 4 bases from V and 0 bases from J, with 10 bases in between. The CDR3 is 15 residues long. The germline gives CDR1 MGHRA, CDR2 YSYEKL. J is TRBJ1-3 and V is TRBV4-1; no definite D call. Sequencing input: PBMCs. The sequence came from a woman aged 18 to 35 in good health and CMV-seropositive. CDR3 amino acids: CASSRRTDSGNTIYF. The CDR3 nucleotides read TGCGCCAGCAGCCGACGTACAGACTCTGGAAACACCATATATTTT.